These 31 T cell receptor beta chains came from one sample sequenced in a study of blood T cell repertoires in COVID-19. Assay: immunoSEQ multiplex PCR; the TCRdb copy retains only in-frame clones and omits some. In the table there are roughly 67,000 clones, 65% to 90% of which are singletons. Material: peripheral blood. The receptor set was obtained from a woman in her fifties or sixties with acute or convalescent COVID-19.

The rearrangement links TRBV7-2 to TRBJ1-5; 9 bases match TRBD1. J gave up 0 bases and V 3 bases, and 6 bases lay outside the gene matches. The CDR3 has 17 amino acids. Germline values: CDR1 SGHTA, CDR2 FQGNSA. In nucleotides, the CDR3 is TGTGCCAGCAGCTTCTTCACAGGGGGCTATAGCAATCAGCCCCAGCATTTT. This sequence encodes CASSFFTGGYSNQPQHF. Looking up the rest from reference TRBV7-2 and TRBJ1-5 gives the full variable domain: GAGVSQSPSNKVTEKGKDVELRCDPISGHTALYWYRQSLGQGLEFLIYFQGNSAPDKSGLPSDRFSAERTGGSVSTLTIQRTQQEDSAVYLCASSFFTGGYSNQPQHFGDGTRLSIL.

The V gene is TRBV2, the J gene TRBJ1-2, with no clear D. The CDR3 has 12 amino acids. The germline CDR1 and CDR2 sequences are SNHLY and FYNNEI. V lost 3 bases to trimming and J lost 4 bases, with 6 bases between them. The CDR3 loop is CASSENSYGYTF. Written as DNA, the CDR3 is TGTGCCAGCAGTGAGAACAGCTATGGCTACACCTTC. The full variable domain, its missing parts supplied by reference TRBV2 and TRBJ1-2, is EPEVTQTPSHQVTQMGQEVILRCVPISNHLYFYWYRQILGQKVEFLVSFYNNEISEKSEIFDDQFSVERPDGSNFTLKIRSTKLEDSAMYFCASSENSYGYTFGSGTRLTVV.

CDR3 DNA sequence: TGTGCCAGCAGTTACTCCCAGGAACCGTATGGCTACACCTTC. Protein: CASSYSQEPYGYTF. V is TRBV6-2 or TRBV6-3 and J is TRBJ1-2; D not resolved. The V and J ends lost 0 bases and 5 bases respectively, with 10 bases between them. The V gene's germline CDR1 is MNHEY and CDR2 SVGEGT. The CDR3 spans 14 residues.

The chain couples TRBV29-1 to TRBJ1-2, with 9 bases identical to TRBD1. The germline CDR1 and CDR2 sequences are SQVTM and ANQGSEA. This CDR3 region has 12 residues. J was trimmed by 8 bases and V by 7 bases; bases with no gene match: 8. CDR3 in amino acids: CSARDRERGYTF. In DNA, the CDR3 is TGCAGCGCCAGGGACAGGGAACGCGGCTACACCTTC. The full variable domain, completed using reference TRBV29-1 and TRBJ1-2, is SAVISQKPSRDICQRGTSLTIQCQVDSQVTMMFWYRQQPGQSLTLIATANQGSEATYESGFVIDKFPISRPNLTFSTLTVSNMSPEDSSIYLCSARDRERGYTFGSGTRLTVV.

The rearrangement uses TRBV10-1 and TRBJ2-7; D is ambiguous. V was clipped by 4 bases and J by 2 bases, with 9 bases between them. This CDR3 comprises 13 residues. The V gene's germline CDR1 is WNHNN and CDR2 SYGVQD (reference sequence). CDR3 loop: CASSVAPAYEQYF. The CDR3 nucleotides are TGCGCCAGCAGTGTTGCCCCAGCCTACGAGCAGTACTTC.

V and J are TRBV9 and TRBJ2-2; the D gene is possibly TRBD2 (5 bases). V was pared by 4 bases and J by 6 bases, with 16 bases between. CDR1 and CDR2 from the germline V gene are SGDLS and YYNGEE. The CDR3 extends over 15 amino acids. The CDR3 coding sequence is TGTGCCAGCAGCCTACTCCCGGACTTGTCCGGGGAGCTGTTTTTT. Its translation is CASSLLPDLSGELFF.

V usage is TRBV6-1 and J usage is TRBJ1-1; D gene unclear. Trimming took 0 bases from V and 5 from J, leaving 13 bases between them. The length of the CDR3 is 15 residues. The V gene's germline CDR1 is MNHNS and CDR2 SASEGT. The CDR3 sequence: CASSEASAGRTEAFF. The CDR3 DNA sequence: TGTGCCAGCAGTGAAGCGTCGGCAGGAAGGACTGAAGCTTTCTTT.

The rearrangement uses TRBV5-1 and TRBJ1-3; D gene ambiguous. The V end was cut by 3 bases, the J end by 0 bases, with 13 bases between. The length of the CDR3 is 16 residues. Germline values: CDR1 SGHRS, CDR2 YFSETQ. The CDR3 nucleotides are TGCGCCAGCAGCTCCGGAGACCTCTTCTCTGGAAACACCATATATTTT. This encodes CASSSGDLFSGNTIYF.

The chain uses TRBV7-9 and TRBJ1-2; 7 positions agree with TRBD1. V lost 4 bases and J lost 8; bases outside the gene matches: 7. The length of the CDR3 is 13 residues. The germline gives CDR1 SEHNR, CDR2 FQNEAQ (reference sequence). CDR3 in amino acids: CASSSPGQSGYTF. The CDR3 DNA reads TGTGCCAGCAGCTCGCCGGGACAGAGCGGCTACACCTTC.

Here the CDR3 DNA reads TGTGCCAGTAGTATACAGGGGGGCACAGATACGCAGTATTTT. Translating gives CASSIQGGTDTQYF. The rearrangement joins TRBV19 to TRBJ2-3, with 7 bases matching TRBD1. Trimming removed 2 bases from V and 1 base from J; junction bases left unmatched: 0. In germline, CDR1 is LNHDA, CDR2 SQIVND (reference sequence). CDR3 size: 14 residues.

This clone came up many times. This chain joins TRBV30 and TRBJ1-2, with TRBD1 matching 8 bases. The CDR3 contains 15 residues. After removal of 4 bases from V and 3 bases from J, the junction contained 10 bases not matched to a gene. CDR1 GTSNPN and CDR2 SVGIG come from the germline V gene (reference sequence). The CDR3, as DNA: TGTGCCTGGACGGGCAGGGGGCGCGGCTACTATGGCTACACCTTC. Amino acid sequence: CAWTGRGRGYYGYTF.

V is TRBV3-1 (or the pseudogene TRBV3-2) and J is TRBJ2-1; 11 positions match TRBD2. The CDR3 length is 17 residues. The V gene end was trimmed by 3 bases and the J gene end by 8 bases; junction bases not matched to a gene: 12. Germline assignment: CDR1 LGHDT and CDR2 YNNKEL (reference sequence). The CDR3 region is CASSHPLAGGNRDEQFF. CDR3 coding DNA: TGTGCCAGCAGCCACCCCTTAGCGGGGGGGAATAGAGATGAGCAGTTCTTC.

The chain combines TRBV7-3 with TRBJ1-2; D gene uncertain. Trimming removed 3 bases at V and 8 bases at J, with 13 bases between. The germline gives CDR1 SGHTA, CDR2 FQGTGA. The CDR3 has 13 amino acids. This CDR3 reads CASSLSSAEGYTF. As DNA, the CDR3 is TGTGCCAGCAGCTTGAGTTCAGCGGAAGGCTACACCTTC.

In nucleotides, the CDR3 is TGTGCCAGCGGAGATTATGGCTACACCTTC. Translated, it gives CASGDYGYTF. The rearrangement joins TRBV2 to TRBJ1-2; D is unclear. V lost 8 bases and J lost 5, with 6 bases in between. This CDR3 region has 10 residues. Looked up from germline, CDR1 is SNHLY and CDR2 is FYNNEI. The full variable domain, its missing parts supplied by reference TRBV2 and TRBJ1-2, is EPEVTQTPSHQVTQMGQEVILRCVPISNHLYFYWYRQILGQKVEFLVSFYNNEISEKSEIFDDQFSVERPDGSNFTLKIRSTKLEDSAMYFCASGDYGYTFGSGTRLTVV.

This chain uses TRBV10-2 with TRBJ1-6; possible D gene TRBD1, 6 bases. The germline CDR1 and CDR2 sequences are WSHSY and SAAADI. V dropped 7 bases and J dropped 10 bases, with 17 bases sitting between them. The CDR3 has 14 residues. CDR3 residues: CASTRQGSGSPLHF. The CDR3 DNA sequence: TGCGCCAGCACCCGTCAGGGGAGTGGGTCACCCCTCCACTTT.

The rearrangement links TRBV14 to TRBJ2-5; 8 bases are shared with TRBD1. CDR1 and CDR2 (germline): SGHDN, FVKESK. The CDR3 is 15 amino acids. V dropped 4 bases and J dropped 2; count of bases not matched to a gene: 6. The CDR3, as DNA: TGTGCCAGCAGCCGACGGACAGGGTCGCAAGAGACCCAGTACTTC. It is translated as CASSRRTGSQETQYF.

This rearrangement joins TRBV30 to TRBJ1-2, with a weak D call TRBD1 (6 bases). The CDR3 consists of 13 residues. Germline V gives CDR1 GTSNPN, CDR2 SVGIG (reference sequence). With 1 base removed from V and 3 bases from J, the gap between germline ends came to 9 bases. CDR3 in DNA: TGTGCCTGGAGTGCGGGACACGACTATGGCTACACCTTC. Residues: CAWSAGHDYGYTF.

The chain links TRBV3-1 (or the pseudogene TRBV3-2) to TRBJ2-4, with 13 bases matching TRBD2. The CDR3 has 18 amino acids. Looked up from germline, CDR1 is LGHDT and CDR2 is YNNKEL (reference sequence). The J segment lost 0 bases and the V segment lost 4 bases, leaving 6 bases of the junction unmatched. CDR3 region: CASSRGTSGALAKNIQYF. For the CDR3, the DNA is TGTGCCAGCAGCCGAGGGACTAGCGGGGCCCTAGCCAAAAACATTCAGTACTTC.

This chain joins TRBV4-1 and TRBJ2-7; a weak D match, TRBD2 (6 bases). This CDR3 has 14 amino acids. Germline V lookup: CDR1 MGHRA, CDR2 YSYEKL. V was pared by 1 base and J by 3 bases, with 10 bases between. DNA of the CDR3: TGCGCCAGCAGCCAAGGGCGGGGTAGCTACGAGCAGTACTTC. It translates to CASSQGRGSYEQYF.

The sample holds a few counts of this clone. The J gene is TRBJ2-3, the V gene TRBV18; D is ambiguous. V lost 5 bases and J 2 bases, leaving 14 bases between the germline ends. Germline V lookup: CDR1 KGHSH, CDR2 LQKENI. The CDR3 covers 15 residues. CDR3: CASSVDIPTTDTQYF. As DNA, the CDR3 is TGTGCCAGCTCAGTCGACATCCCCACCACAGATACGCAGTATTTT.

The rearrangement joins TRBV10-2 to TRBJ1-3; 8 bases are shared with TRBD1. The V and J ends lost 6 bases and 0 bases, in that order; junction bases with no gene match: 7. This CDR3 comprises 16 residues. CDR1 is WSHSY and CDR2 is SAAADI in the germline V gene. The CDR3 loop reads CASRGGDRNSGNTIYF. For the CDR3, the DNA is TGCGCCAGCAGAGGGGGGGACAGGAACTCTGGAAACACCATATATTTT.

With regard to this clone: This sample also contains other DNA sequences that code for the same CDR3. The genes are TRBV5-1 and TRBJ2-2, with D tentatively TRBD1 (5 bases). Germline assignment: CDR1 SGHRS and CDR2 YFSETQ. This CDR3 region has 13 residues. Trimming shortened V by 3 bases and J by 5 bases, and 8 bases separated the two germline ends. CDR3 region: CASSSRDTGELFF. CDR3 nucleotide sequence: TGCGCCAGCAGCTCCAGGGATACCGGGGAGCTGTTTTTT.

CDR3: CASSFGSNTEAFF. The CDR3, as DNA: TGTGCCAGCAGCTTCGGGTCCAACACTGAAGCTTTCTTT. This rearrangement joins TRBV7-2 to TRBJ1-1; D gene uncertain. The CDR3 contains 13 residues. The V end was cut by 3 bases, the J end by 2 bases, with 7 bases between. From germline, CDR1 is SGHTA and CDR2 FQGNSA.

This clone was found a few times. V usage is TRBV29-1 and J usage is TRBJ1-2, with TRBD1 matching 11 bases. CDR3 length: 12 residues. Germline CDR1 reads SQVTM; CDR2 reads ANQGSEA. Trimming removed 6 bases from V and 8 bases from J; junction bases left unmatched: 5. The CDR3 here is CSVRTGGLGYTF. CDR3 nucleotides: TGCAGCGTGAGGACAGGGGGCTTGGGCTACACCTTC.

The chain carries TRBV6-6 and TRBJ1-4; 8 positions match TRBD1. Germline V gene data show CDR1 as MNHNY and CDR2 as SVGAGI (reference sequence). This CDR3 has 15 residues. J gave up 4 bases and V 7 bases, and 8 bases lay outside the gene matches. The CDR3 region has the DNA TGTGCCAGCACCGACAGGGGACGGGATAATGAAAAACTGTTTTTT. Protein: CASTDRGRDNEKLFF.

The rearrangement links TRBV2 to TRBJ2-5; D may be TRBD1 (6 bases). CDR3 length equals 14 residues. V was clipped by 7 bases and J by 2 bases, with 14 bases between them. The germline CDR1 and CDR2 sequences are SNHLY and FYNNEI. The CDR3 reads CASKAGAAQETQYF. CDR3 coding DNA: TGTGCCAGCAAGGCAGGGGCAGCTCAAGAGACCCAGTACTTC.

The rearrangement links TRBV25-1 to TRBJ1-4; 9 positions match TRBD1. CDR1 and CDR2 from the germline V gene are MGHDK and SYGVNS. The ends lost 4 bases at V and 5 bases at J; junction bases unmatched: 5. This CDR3 has 15 amino acids. The CDR3 loop reads CASSAGQGWNEKLFF. In DNA form, the CDR3 reads TGTGCCAGCAGTGCGGGACAGGGTTGGAATGAAAAACTGTTTTTT.

The chain links TRBV24-1 to TRBJ2-3; TRBD2 aligns across 13 bases. Losses at the gene ends were 4 bases for V and 6 bases for J; bases not matched to a gene: 9. In germline, CDR1 is KGHDR, CDR2 SFDVKD. The CDR3 sequence is 17 residues long. CDR3 protein: CATSDRTGTSGVDTQYF. Written as DNA, the CDR3 is TGTGCCACCAGTGACCGAACTGGGACTAGCGGGGTTGATACGCAGTATTTT.

V gene TRBV7-9 combines with J gene TRBJ2-7, with D maybe TRBD2 (6 bases). Trimming left V 5 bases short and J 5 bases short, with 19 bases between. Germline V gene data show CDR1 as SEHNR and CDR2 as FQNEAQ (reference sequence). CDR3 length: 15 amino acids. The CDR3 is CASSGRGGGQDEQYF. As DNA, the CDR3 is TGTGCCAGCAGCGGGCGGGGTGGAGGGCAGGACGAGCAGTACTTC.

The rearrangement links TRBV18 to TRBJ1-1; TRBD1 is a possible D gene (6 bases). The germline V gene encodes CDR1 KGHSH and CDR2 LQKENI. CDR3 length equals 14 residues. V was trimmed by 6 bases and J by 3 bases, leaving 14 bases between them. For the CDR3, the DNA is TGTGCCAGCTCCCCTGGACAGAGGGACACTGAAGCTTTCTTT. It specifies CASSPGQRDTEAFF. The variable domain in full, completed from reference TRBV18 and TRBJ1-1, reads NAGVMQNPRHLVRRRGQEARLRCSPMKGHSHVYWYRQLPEEGLKFMVYLQKENIIDESGMPKERFSAEFPKEGPSILRIQQVVRGDSAAYFCASSPGQRDTEAFFGQGTRLTVV.

This sequence joins TRBV5-6 and TRBJ2-1; D gene unclear. Germline V gene lookup returns CDR1 SGHDT and CDR2 YYEEEE. Trimming took off 1 base at V and 4 bases at J, with 9 bases between the two ends. CDR3 length: 14 amino acids. This CDR3 is CASSLRTAYNEQFF. The CDR3 bases are TGTGCCAGCAGCTTGCGAACTGCTTACAATGAGCAGTTCTTC.